The TCR beta chain described here comes from a study of blood T cells in healthy people across ages. Then a second PCR, running about 6 to 11 cycles, was carried out with a sample-barcoded 5' primer and a J-beta primer mix. Researchers report that a template-switch adaptor with 12 random nucleotides tagged each cDNA molecule. Each CDR3 protein is one row after TCRdb ran MiXCR on the 5' RACE reads. The data contain about 770,000 distinct CDR3 sequences, around 42% of them singletons. In regard to this clonotype: The antigen remains undetermined. One junction end does not reproduce the germline sequence, and a read error may be involved.

This CDR3 spans 16 amino acids. Germline V gene lookup returns CDR1 SGHVS and CDR2 FQNEAQ. Findings of the study overall: Unsorted PBMCs blocked a conclusive comparison of naive and antigen-experienced cells.

The chain employs TRBV7-8 and TRBJ2-3; D call uncertain. This sequence originates from a man between 60 and 75 years old in good health. Sample: blood. The CDR3 spells CASSLALRAGTDTQYF. The CDR3 nucleotides are TGTGCCAGTAGCTTAGCTCTTAGGGCAGGCACAGATACGCAGTATTTT.